This T cell receptor beta chain is drawn from a study of T cell responses to AZD1222 COVID-19 vaccine. Regarding the study as a whole: Sampling that yielded the repertoires occurred only after the peak T cell response. Two AZD1222 doses significantly raised spike-specific TCR breadth and depth over controls. Spike-spanning, vaccine-associated CD4 TCRs were dominant at 160-218 and 743-854. Among the donors, most were white British and more were female, and clonal diversity was possibly underestimated.

Using immunoSEQ multiplex PCR, the repertoire was profiled, and TCRdb retains in-frame clones only, with some absent. The sample holds about 110,000 clones, approximately 90% seen once. Germline V lookup: CDR1 SEHNR, CDR2 FQNEAQ (reference sequence). Deletions cut 0 bases from V and 4 bases from J, with 9 bases between. This CDR3 spans 14 amino acids. Points on this clone: The antigen is not known.

Here the sequenced sample was peripheral blood, taken on day 0 of MenACWY control vaccination. This clonotype originated in an adult in good health. This sequence joins TRBV7-9 and TRBJ2-5, with a tentative D call TRBD1 (5 bases). The DNA for the CDR3 is TGTGCCAGCAGCTTAGCGCAAACAGGAGAGACCCAGTACTTC. Encoded protein: CASSLAQTGETQYF.